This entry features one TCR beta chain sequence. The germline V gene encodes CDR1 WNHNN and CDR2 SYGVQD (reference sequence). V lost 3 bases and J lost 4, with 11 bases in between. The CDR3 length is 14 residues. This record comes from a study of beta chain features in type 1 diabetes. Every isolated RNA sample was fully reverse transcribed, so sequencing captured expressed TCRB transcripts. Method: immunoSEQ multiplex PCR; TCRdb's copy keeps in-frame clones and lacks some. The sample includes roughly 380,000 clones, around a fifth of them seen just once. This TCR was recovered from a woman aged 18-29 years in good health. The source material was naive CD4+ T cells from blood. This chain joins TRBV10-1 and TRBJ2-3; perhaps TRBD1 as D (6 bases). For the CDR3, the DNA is TGCGCCAGCAGTGAACCAGGGGCCGCAGATACGCAGTATTTT. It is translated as CASSEPGAADTQYF.